Only a few counts were recorded for the clone carrying this TCR beta chain. Its antigen is not identified. CDR1 is SGHTA and CDR2 is FQGTGA in the germline V gene. V dropped 1 base and J dropped 9; count of bases not matched to a gene: 8. The length of the CDR3 is 15 residues. These data belong to a study of T-cell memory formation after mild COVID-19. On the study more broadly: The two donors had largely donor-specific TCR clusters. Study-wide points: Contracting CD4+ clones were located mainly in CM and EM, and CD8+ clones in EMRA. What remained unconfirmed was the SARS-CoV-2 specificity of second-wave clones peaking on day 37.

TCR alpha and TCR beta cDNA libraries with sample barcodes and UMIs came from 5'RACE using constant-segment primers. Each CDR3 protein is one row after TCRdb ran MiXCR on the 5' RACE reads. The sample has 250,000 or so distinct CDR3 sequences, roughly a tenth seen once. The chain uses TRBV7-3 and TRBJ2-1, with 8 bases aligning to TRBD2. Input material: PBMCs or a T cell subset sorted from them (not recorded which). This receptor was taken from a man between 18 and 29 years old who had mild COVID-19 (a few samples of this study predate the infection). Cell type and time point are not known. In nucleotides, the CDR3 is TGTGCCAGCAGCTTAATGGCAGCGGGGGTAAGTGAGCAGTTCTTC. This sequence encodes CASSLMAAGVSEQFF.